Shown below are 19 T cell receptor beta chains from a single sample sequenced in a study of prognosis after radiotherapy for stage I lung cancer. Amplification of the TCR beta CDR3 (from genomic DNA) was done by two-round multiplex PCR. First-round PCR employed TRBV- and TRBJ-specific primers for each gene. Via MiXCR, TCRdb re-called the multiplex PCR reads, giving one row per CDR3 protein. This repertoire shows approximately 20,000 distinct CDR3 sequences, 26% found once; its top ten account for approximately 23%. The sequences come from PBMCs, collected before or after stereotactic body radiation therapy (not recorded which). The origin of the receptors is a donor of 50 years or more with non-small cell lung cancer.

This clonotype has a count of ten or more. This chain joins TRBV5-1 and TRBJ1-1; tentative D call: TRBD1 (5 bases). V was trimmed by 0 bases and J by 4 bases, leaving 13 bases between them. Germline CDR1 SGHRS, CDR2 YFSETQ. The CDR3 contains 15 residues. The CDR3 loop reads CASSLGGGLSTEAFF. The CDR3 DNA follows: TGCGCCAGCAGCTTGGGTGGGGGGTTGAGCACTGAAGCTTTCTTT.

This clonotype was counted ten times or more. V and J are TRBV7-2 and TRBJ1-5; 10 nucleotides align to TRBD1. Germline V gene lookup returns CDR1 SGHTA and CDR2 FQGNSA. This CDR3 region has 17 residues. V gave up 5 bases and J gave up 6 bases; unmatched junction bases: 13. CDR3 sequence reads: CASSDSSGTGVSQPQHF. CDR3 DNA sequence: TGTGCCAGCAGCGACTCCTCCGGGACAGGGGTTAGTCAGCCCCAGCATTTT. The entire variable domain, with the rest obtained from reference TRBV7-2 and TRBJ1-5, is as follows: GAGVSQSPSNKVTEKGKDVELRCDPISGHTALYWYRQSLGQGLEFLIYFQGNSAPDKSGLPSDRFSAERTGGSVSTLTIQRTQQEDSAVYLCASSDSSGTGVSQPQHFGDGTRLSIL.

Concerning this clonotype: Given a much more abundant clone one base away, this may be a read error. The rearrangement uses TRBV20-1 and TRBJ1-1; possible D gene TRBD1, 5 bases. There are 14 residues in the CDR3. From germline, CDR1 is DFQATT and CDR2 SNEGSKA (reference sequence). Trimming took 7 bases from V and 7 from J, leaving 22 bases between them. CDR3 DNA sequence: TGCAGTGGCCGGGACCCCCTTGCAGGTAATGAAGCTTTCTTT. Translating it yields CSGRDPLAGNEAFF.

This clonotype was recorded many times. V usage is TRBV20-1 and J usage is TRBJ2-5; 11 bases match TRBD2. Per the germline V gene, CDR1 is DFQATT and CDR2 is SNEGSKA (reference sequence). Losses at the gene ends were 5 bases for V and 2 bases for J; bases not matched to a gene: 7. The CDR3 has 15 residues. The CDR3 sequence: CSADPGLAGQETQYF. The CDR3 coding sequence is TGCAGTGCTGACCCCGGACTAGCGGGTCAAGAGACCCAGTACTTC.

This clonotype was counted at least ten times. The chain is built from TRBV11-3 and TRBJ2-2; D remains ambiguous. Trimming removed 1 base from V and 15 bases from J, with 6 bases in between. Germline CDR1 is SGHNT and CDR2 is YENEEA. The CDR3 runs 10 residues. As DNA, the CDR3 is TGTGCCAGCAGCTTAGCGTGGGTGTTTTTT. This translates into CASSLAWVFF.

This clonotype was seen ten or more times. The chain has TRBV5-1 and TRBJ1-6, with 7 bases identical to TRBD1. The CDR3 extends over 15 amino acids. CDR1 is SGHRS and CDR2 is YFSETQ in the germline V gene. V lost 5 bases and J lost 5; bases outside the gene matches: 7. DNA of the CDR3: TGCGCCAGCAGAGAAGGGGGCTATGATAATTCACCCCTCCACTTT. Translated: CASREGGYDNSPLHF.

This clonotype was detected ten times or more. The V gene is TRBV28, the J gene TRBJ1-1; tentatively, D is TRBD1 (6 bases). V lost 4 bases and J 9 bases, leaving 12 bases between the germline ends. This CDR3 spans 12 amino acids. Germline CDR1 reads MDHEN; CDR2 reads SYDVKM. CDR3 nucleotide sequence: TGTGCCAGCAGTTCTAGGACAGAGAAAGCTTTCTTT. Its translation: CASSSRTEKAFF.

By proportion, this clonotype is medium-sized (0.01 to 0.1%). The gene calls are TRBV20-1 and TRBJ1-6; D unresolved. This CDR3 is 13 amino acids long. CDR1 and CDR2 from the germline V gene are DFQATT and SNEGSKA (reference sequence). V was shortened by 6 bases and J by 10 bases, with 16 bases between the two germline ends. The DNA for the CDR3 is TGCAGTGCGGACCGGGATTTTGCGTCACCCCTCCACTTT. Translated: CSADRDFASPLHF.

This clonotype has only one observation. This sequence may be a read error, since a much larger clone differs from it by one base. V gene TRBV29-1 combines with J gene TRBJ1-1, with 8 nucleotides matching TRBD1. The germline V gene has CDR1 SQVTM and CDR2 ANQGSEA. Trimming cost V 8 bases and J 4 bases; bases outside gene matches: 9. The CDR3 spans 13 residues. The CDR3 is CSYTTGAGTEAFF. As DNA, the CDR3 is TGCAGCTATACGACAGGGGCGGGCACTGAAGCTTTCTTT.

To note about this clonotype: A far bigger clonotype differs at one base, so this is likely a read error. CDR3 in DNA: TGTGCCAGCAGCCTAACAGGGACTAGCGTGAGGCCCGTCTACTTC. Its translation: CASSLTGTSVRPVYF. The chain recombines TRBV7-9 with TRBJ2-1; 10 nucleotides align to TRBD2. This CDR3 is 15 amino acids long. Germline CDR1 SEHNR, CDR2 FQNEAQ (reference sequence).

This clonotype has a count of ten or more. This sequence joins TRBV30 and TRBJ1-5; TRBD1 might be the D (6 bases). V was shortened by 1 base and J by 6 bases, with 13 bases between the two germline ends. Germline assignment: CDR1 GTSNPN and CDR2 SVGIG (reference sequence). This CDR3 region has 14 residues. CDR3 loop: CAWSGEGERQPQHF. CDR3 DNA: TGTGCCTGGAGTGGGGAGGGGGAACGTCAGCCCCAGCATTTT.

This clonotype has a count of ten or more. The chain's CDR3 is CASSRTAGGGLRYEQYF. Here the CDR3 DNA reads TGTGCCAGCTCACGCACCGCGGGTGGGGGCCTTCGGTACGAGCAGTACTTC. This chain joins TRBV18 and TRBJ2-7; the D gene is possibly TRBD1 (6 bases). This CDR3 comprises 17 residues. The germline V gene has CDR1 KGHSH and CDR2 LQKENI. V lost 4 bases and J 4 bases, leaving 23 bases between the germline ends.

The chain couples TRBV7-2 to TRBJ2-3, with D unclear. V was cut by 1 base and J by 3 bases, with 11 bases left in between. From germline, CDR1 is SGHTA and CDR2 FQGNSA. This CDR3 region has 15 residues. The CDR3 region is CASSLVPWRTDTQYF. CDR3 DNA: TGTGCCAGCAGCTTAGTTCCCTGGCGTACAGATACGCAGTATTTT.

This clonotype was counted at least ten times. The chain is built from TRBV18 and TRBJ1-4, with no clear D. Trimming pared 3 bases from V and 8 bases from J, leaving 7 bases between. The CDR3 extends over 12 amino acids. Germline V gives CDR1 KGHSH, CDR2 LQKENI. The CDR3 is CASSPSGEKLFF. CDR3 DNA: TGTGCCAGCTCACCGTCTGGCGAAAAACTGTTTTTT.

To note about this clonotype: This could be a read error, since a much larger clone is one nucleotide away. V gene TRBV5-5 combines with J gene TRBJ2-1; possibly TRBD2 for D (7 bases). The V gene's germline CDR1 is SGHKS and CDR2 YYEKEE (reference sequence). The CDR3 loop spans 15 amino acids. Trimming removed 5 bases at V and 5 bases at J, with 17 bases between. CDR3 nucleotide sequence: TGTGCCAGCAGTCCGGACGGGGGGCTGCACAATGAGCAGTTCTTC. It codes for CASSPDGGLHNEQFF.

As for this clonotype: Germline is not matched at one junction end, which may reflect a read error. The chain links TRBV19 to TRBJ1-6, with TRBD1 matching over 7 bases. Per germline, CDR1 LNHDA and CDR2 SQIVND (reference sequence). There are 13 residues in the CDR3. This chain's CDR3 is CASSGTENSPLHF. Here the CDR3 DNA reads TGTGCCAGTAGCGGGACAGAAAATTCACCCCTCCATTTT.

Turning to this clonotype: A far larger clone is a single base away, which makes a read error likely. The chain has TRBV7-9 and TRBJ2-1, with 10 bases identical to TRBD2. CDR3 length: 17 amino acids. Germline assignment: CDR1 SEHNR and CDR2 FQNEAQ (reference sequence). The V segment lost 3 bases and the J segment 2 bases; nucleotides outside the gene matches: 7. The CDR3 nucleotides are TGTGCCAGCAGCTTTCCCCCTACTAGCGGGGCCTACAATGAGCAGTTCTTC. It translates to CASSFPPTSGAYNEQFF.

This clonotype has ten or more counts. V usage is TRBV12-3 or TRBV12-4 and J usage is TRBJ2-2; D might be TRBD1 (7 bases). This CDR3 is 14 amino acids long. V lost 6 bases to trimming and J lost 3 bases, with 11 bases between them. CDR3 region: CASSPGGYTGELFF. The CDR3 DNA is TGTGCCAGCAGCCCAGGGGGGTACACCGGGGAGCTGTTTTTT.

This clonotype occurred many times. The V gene is TRBV6-1, the J gene TRBJ1-1; D gene ambiguous. V shed 7 bases and J shed 3 bases, with 15 bases lying between them. The CDR3 is made up of 14 amino acids. Germline CDR1 reads MNHNS; CDR2 reads SASEGT. The CDR3 sequence is CASMRLGMDTEAFF. The CDR3 coding sequence is TGTGCCAGCATGCGACTGGGGATGGACACTGAAGCTTTCTTT.